Listed below are T cell receptor beta chains from one sample, sequenced in a study of technical replicates of blood from a few donors. Sequencing was performed with immunoSEQ multiplex PCR; in TCRdb, only in-frame clones are kept and a portion is missing. The data show 65,000 to 95,000 clones, 93% seen once. Material for sequencing was T cells isolated from PBMCs. All receptors come from a human donor in good health. CDR3s include the opening cysteine and the closing phenylalanine or tryptophan. A D gene is named only where the DNA matches it firmly. Expanded clones get a size class; other rows say once, few or many, or leave the size out.

j_gene: TRBJ2-3; v_gene: TRBV5-6; len: 13; abundance: .; d_gene: .; CDR3nt: TGTGCCAGCAGCTTCCTTGGCACAGATACGCAGTATTTT; CDR3aa: CASSFLGTDTQYF
j_gene: TRBJ2-5; v_gene: TRBV27; len: 21; abundance: .; d_gene: TRBD2; CDR3nt: TGTGCCAGCAGTTTTAAAGGCGGTGTCGGGACTAGCGGGAGAATGCGAGAGACCCAGTACTTC; CDR3aa: CASSFKGGVGTSGRMRETQYF
j_gene: TRBJ2-2; v_gene: TRBV14; len: 14; abundance: few; d_gene: .; CDR3nt: TGTGCCAGCAGCCAAGTCGTGAGGGCCGGGGAGCTGTTTTTT; CDR3aa: CASSQVVRAGELFF
j_gene: TRBJ2-5; v_gene: TRBV11-2; len: 15; abundance: .; d_gene: .; CDR3nt: TGTGCCAGCAGCGCGGGAAATCGACCCCAAGAGACCCAGTACTTC; CDR3aa: CASSAGNRPQETQYF
j_gene: TRBJ2-3; v_gene: TRBV29-1; len: 11; abundance: .; d_gene: .; CDR3nt: TGCAGCGGCGATGCCACAGATACGCAGTATTTT; CDR3aa: CSGDATDTQYF
j_gene: TRBJ2-7; v_gene: TRBV6-5; len: 15; abundance: .; d_gene: .; CDR3nt: TGTGCCAGCAGTTACTCTAGCCAGGGGGGCTACGAGCAGTACTTC; CDR3aa: CASSYSSQGGYEQYF
j_gene: TRBJ2-1; v_gene: TRBV10-3; len: 19; abundance: once; d_gene: TRBD2; CDR3nt: TGTGCCATCAGGCAACTCGGGACTAGCGGGCCCTCAAAGTACAATGAGCAGTTCTTC; CDR3aa: CAIRQLGTSGPSKYNEQFF
j_gene: TRBJ2-7; v_gene: TRBV9; len: 17; abundance: once; d_gene: .; CDR3nt: TGTGCCAGCAGCGTAGCAGTAGGCGGGGCGCAATCCTACGAGCAGTACTTC; CDR3aa: CASSVAVGGAQSYEQYF
j_gene: TRBJ2-2; v_gene: TRBV4-2; len: 16; abundance: .; d_gene: TRBD2; CDR3nt: TGTGCCAGCAGCCAAGACTTTGCTAGCGGGACCGGGGAGCTGTTTTTT; CDR3aa: CASSQDFASGTGELFF
j_gene: TRBJ1-5; v_gene: TRBV19; len: 15; abundance: .; d_gene: TRBD1; CDR3nt: TGTGCCAGTAGCCTAGGGACAGCTAGCAATCAGCCCCAGCATTTT; CDR3aa: CASSLGTASNQPQHF
j_gene: TRBJ2-7; v_gene: TRBV6-5; len: 14; abundance: few; d_gene: TRBD1; CDR3nt: TGTGCCAGCAGTATCCGGGACAGGGGCTACGAGCAGTACTTC; CDR3aa: CASSIRDRGYEQYF
j_gene: TRBJ2-1; v_gene: TRBV7-3; len: 13; abundance: .; d_gene: .; CDR3nt: TGTGCCAGCAGCTCTACAGGGCGGTATGAGCAGTTCTTC; CDR3aa: CASSSTGRYEQFF
j_gene: TRBJ1-5; v_gene: TRBV4-1; len: 14; abundance: .; d_gene: .; CDR3nt: TGCGCCAGCAGCCAAGACCGGGGGTTTCAGCCCCAGCATTTT; CDR3aa: CASSQDRGFQPQHF
j_gene: TRBJ2-5; v_gene: TRBV5-4; len: 14; abundance: .; d_gene: .; CDR3nt: TGTGCCAGCAGCTTGCAGAGTATCGGGGAGACCCAGTACTTC; CDR3aa: CASSLQSIGETQYF
j_gene: TRBJ2-1; v_gene: TRBV5-4; len: 13; abundance: .; d_gene: .; CDR3nt: TGTGCCAGCAGCTTGGGACAGTCAAATGAGCAGTTCTTC; CDR3aa: CASSLGQSNEQFF
j_gene: TRBJ2-1; v_gene: TRBV2; len: 14; abundance: .; d_gene: .; CDR3nt: TGTGCCAGTGTCCCGGGGGTGAACTACAATGAGCAGTTCTTC; CDR3aa: CASVPGVNYNEQFF
j_gene: TRBJ1-1; v_gene: TRBV7-9; len: 13; abundance: once; d_gene: .; CDR3nt: TGTGCCAGCAGCATACAGGAGAACACTGAAGCTTTCTTT; CDR3aa: CASSIQENTEAFF
j_gene: TRBJ2-7; v_gene: TRBV2; len: 12; abundance: .; d_gene: .; CDR3nt: TGTGCCAGCAGTTTAGACATCTACGAGCAGTACTTC; CDR3aa: CASSLDIYEQYF
j_gene: TRBJ1-4; v_gene: TRBV30; len: 16; abundance: few; d_gene: TRBD1; CDR3nt: TGTGCCTGGAGTGCCAGAATCGGACAGGCTAATGAAAAACTGTTTTTT; CDR3aa: CAWSARIGQANEKLFF
j_gene: TRBJ2-5; v_gene: TRBV11-2; len: 16; abundance: .; d_gene: TRBD2; CDR3nt: TGTGCCAGCAGCTTAGGGACTAGAAACGGGGTAGAGACCCAGTACTTC; CDR3aa: CASSLGTRNGVETQYF
j_gene: TRBJ1-5; v_gene: TRBV6-4; len: 19; abundance: few; d_gene: TRBD1; CDR3nt: TGTGCCAGCAGTTCTGGACAGGGGGCGATATATATTGGCAATCAGCCCCAGCATTTT; CDR3aa: CASSSGQGAIYIGNQPQHF
j_gene: TRBJ2-1; v_gene: TRBV23-1; len: 14; abundance: .; d_gene: TRBD1; CDR3nt: TGCGCCCCCCTTGAAGGACAGGTGAGCGGTGAGCAGTTCTTC; CDR3aa: CAPLEGQVSGEQFF
j_gene: TRBJ2-3; v_gene: TRBV30; len: 14; abundance: .; d_gene: TRBD1; CDR3nt: TGTGCTTGGACCCCCGGACAGGGCCAAGATACGCAGTATTTT; CDR3aa: CAWTPGQGQDTQYF
j_gene: TRBJ2-3; v_gene: TRBV2; len: 14; abundance: few; d_gene: TRBD1; CDR3nt: TGTGCCAGCAGTCAACAGGGGGGAACAGATACGCAGTATTTT; CDR3aa: CASSQQGGTDTQYF
j_gene: TRBJ2-4; v_gene: TRBV11-3; len: 15; abundance: .; d_gene: TRBD1; CDR3nt: TGTGCCAGCAGCCGAGCCCAGGGGGCCGAAAACATTCAGTACTTC; CDR3aa: CASSRAQGAENIQYF
j_gene: TRBJ1-1; v_gene: TRBV5-1; len: 15; abundance: .; d_gene: TRBD1; CDR3nt: TGCGCCAGCAGCTTAACGCGGACAGGGCGCGCTGAAGCTTTCTTT; CDR3aa: CASSLTRTGRAEAFF
j_gene: TRBJ2-5; v_gene: TRBV2; len: 15; abundance: .; d_gene: TRBD1; CDR3nt: TGTGCCAGCGGCGGGACAGGGGTCCTCGGAGAGACCCAGTACTTC; CDR3aa: CASGGTGVLGETQYF
j_gene: TRBJ1-1; v_gene: TRBV5-1; len: 14; abundance: .; d_gene: .; CDR3nt: TGCGCCAGCAGCTTGGCAGGCGGGGAAGAAGCGGCTTTCTTT; CDR3aa: CASSLAGGEEAAFF
j_gene: TRBJ1-2; v_gene: TRBV27; len: 15; abundance: .; d_gene: .; CDR3nt: TGTGCCAGCAGTTTCGAGCCAGGCGGGGTGGATGGCTACACCTTC; CDR3aa: CASSFEPGGVDGYTF
j_gene: TRBJ1-5; v_gene: TRBV7-8; len: 16; abundance: .; d_gene: .; CDR3nt: TGTGCCAGCAGCTTTGGACAAGCTTATAGCAATCAGCCCCAGCATTTT; CDR3aa: CASSFGQAYSNQPQHF
j_gene: TRBJ1-4; v_gene: TRBV11-3; len: 15; abundance: .; d_gene: .; CDR3nt: TGTGCCAGCAGCCCGACAGATTCAACTAATGAAAAACTGTTTTTT; CDR3aa: CASSPTDSTNEKLFF
j_gene: TRBJ2-5; v_gene: TRBV19; len: 14; abundance: .; d_gene: .; CDR3nt: TGTGCCAGTAGTATTCAGGGTTTTGGGGAGACCCAGTACTTC; CDR3aa: CASSIQGFGETQYF
j_gene: TRBJ1-1; v_gene: TRBV25-1; len: 14; abundance: .; d_gene: .; CDR3nt: TGTGCCAGCAGTGCTTCAGGGATGAACACTGAAGCTTTCTTT; CDR3aa: CASSASGMNTEAFF
j_gene: TRBJ2-7; v_gene: TRBV6-5; len: 13; abundance: .; d_gene: .; CDR3nt: TGTGCCAGCAGTTACTCGTACGGTTACGAGCAGTACTTC; CDR3aa: CASSYSYGYEQYF
j_gene: TRBJ1-1; v_gene: TRBV6-1; len: 13; abundance: .; d_gene: TRBD1; CDR3nt: TGTGCCAGCCCCGAACTGACAGGGACTGAAGCTTTCTTT; CDR3aa: CASPELTGTEAFF
j_gene: TRBJ2-3; v_gene: TRBV27; len: 15; abundance: .; d_gene: TRBD2; CDR3nt: TGTGCCACCCGTTGGGCGGGAGGTTTCACAGATACGCAGTATTTT; CDR3aa: CATRWAGGFTDTQYF
j_gene: TRBJ2-1; v_gene: TRBV27; len: 12; abundance: .; d_gene: .; CDR3nt: TGTGCCAGCAGTTTAGCCGGGAGTGAGCAGTTCTTC; CDR3aa: CASSLAGSEQFF
j_gene: TRBJ1-4; v_gene: TRBV27; len: 15; abundance: .; d_gene: TRBD1; CDR3nt: TGTGCCAGCAGGCGGTTACAGGGGCCTAATGAAAAACTGTTTTTT; CDR3aa: CASRRLQGPNEKLFF
j_gene: TRBJ1-1; v_gene: TRBV29-1; len: 14; abundance: once; d_gene: .; CDR3nt: TGCAGTGTTGAGAGACAGGCCCGAGGCACTGAAGCTTTCTTT; CDR3aa: CSVERQARGTEAFF
j_gene: TRBJ2-7; v_gene: TRBV2; len: 13; abundance: .; d_gene: TRBD1; CDR3nt: TGTGCCAGCAGTCCCACAGGGGCCTACGAGCAGTACTTC; CDR3aa: CASSPTGAYEQYF
j_gene: TRBJ1-4; v_gene: TRBV27; len: 18; abundance: once; d_gene: .; CDR3nt: TGTGCCAGCAGTTTAAGGGCAGGGGCTCCGTGGGGTAATGAAAAACTGTTTTTT; CDR3aa: CASSLRAGAPWGNEKLFF
j_gene: TRBJ1-5; v_gene: TRBV6-1; len: 18; abundance: .; d_gene: .; CDR3nt: TGTGCCAGCAGTGCAGGACCTAGCATAAACTGGGGCAATCAGCCCCAGCATTTT; CDR3aa: CASSAGPSINWGNQPQHF
j_gene: TRBJ1-3; v_gene: TRBV6-5; len: 15; abundance: once; d_gene: .; CDR3nt: TGTGCCAGCAGTTACTCCGGTTTATCAGGAAACACCATATATTTT; CDR3aa: CASSYSGLSGNTIYF
j_gene: TRBJ2-4; v_gene: TRBV15; len: 14; abundance: .; d_gene: .; CDR3nt: TGTGCCACCAGCAGAGTCGCTCCGGAAAACATTCAGTACTTC; CDR3aa: CATSRVAPENIQYF
j_gene: TRBJ1-5; v_gene: TRBV15; len: 18; abundance: .; d_gene: .; CDR3nt: TGTGCCACCAGCAGAGGTACGAAAACAGGGCCGAGCAATCAGCCCCAGCATTTT; CDR3aa: CATSRGTKTGPSNQPQHF
j_gene: TRBJ2-2; v_gene: TRBV19; len: 15; abundance: .; d_gene: .; CDR3nt: TGTGCCAGTAGTGGCCGGGAGTCCGACACCGGGGAGCTGTTTTTT; CDR3aa: CASSGRESDTGELFF